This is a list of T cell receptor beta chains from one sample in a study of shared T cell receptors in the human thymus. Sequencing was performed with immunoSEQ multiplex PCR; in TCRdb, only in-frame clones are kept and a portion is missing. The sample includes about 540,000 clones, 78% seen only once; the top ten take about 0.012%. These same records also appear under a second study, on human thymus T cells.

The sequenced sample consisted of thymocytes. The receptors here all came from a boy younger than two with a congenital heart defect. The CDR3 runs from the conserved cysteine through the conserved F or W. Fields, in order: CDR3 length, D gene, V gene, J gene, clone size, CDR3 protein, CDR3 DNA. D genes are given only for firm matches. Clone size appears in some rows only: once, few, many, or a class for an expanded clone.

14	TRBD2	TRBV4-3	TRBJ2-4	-	CASSQGAGSNIQYF	TGCGCCAGCAGCCAAGGAGCGGGGTCGAACATTCAGTACTTC
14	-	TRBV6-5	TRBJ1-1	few	CASSKTSPGTEAFF	TGTGCCAGCAGTAAAACAAGTCCGGGGACTGAAGCTTTCTTT
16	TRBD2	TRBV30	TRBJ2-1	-	CAWSARGAGKNNEQFF	TGTGCCTGGAGCGCCCGGGGAGCGGGAAAGAACAATGAGCAGTTCTTC
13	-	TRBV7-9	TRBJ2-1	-	CASRDIAYNEQFF	TGTGCCAGCAGGGACATCGCCTACAATGAGCAGTTCTTC
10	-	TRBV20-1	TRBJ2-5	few	CSAKRPHRYF	TGCAGTGCTAAGAGGCCCCATCGGTACTTC
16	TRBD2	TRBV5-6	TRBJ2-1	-	CASSRTSGRSYNEQFF	TGTGCCAGCAGCAGAACTAGCGGGAGGTCCTACAATGAGCAGTTCTTC
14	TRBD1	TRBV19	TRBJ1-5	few	CASTTGQGHQPQHF	TGTGCCAGTACTACGGGACAGGGCCATCAGCCCCAGCATTTT
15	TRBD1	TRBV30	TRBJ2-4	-	CAWSVPGQGTGIQYF	TGTGCCTGGAGTGTACCGGGACAGGGAACGGGCATTCAGTACTTC
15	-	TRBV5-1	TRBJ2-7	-	CASSSRDLPSYEQYF	TGCGCCAGCAGCTCCCGGGACTTACCCTCCTACGAGCAGTACTTC
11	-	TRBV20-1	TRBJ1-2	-	CSALYNYGYTF	TGCAGTGCTCTATATAACTATGGCTACACCTTC
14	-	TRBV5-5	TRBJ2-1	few	CASRPGLIHNEQFF	TGTGCCAGCAGACCGGGACTTATACACAATGAGCAGTTCTTC
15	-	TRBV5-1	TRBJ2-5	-	CASSAREPYQETQYF	TGCGCCAGCAGCGCCCGGGAGCCGTACCAAGAGACCCAGTACTTC
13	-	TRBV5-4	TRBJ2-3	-	CASSLERRDTQYF	TGTGCCAGCAGCTTGGAGCGGCGAGATACGCAGTATTTT
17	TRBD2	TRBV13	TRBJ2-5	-	CASSQEGLAETLETQYF	TGTGCCAGCAGCCAAGAAGGGCTAGCGGAAACTCTGGAGACCCAGTACTTC
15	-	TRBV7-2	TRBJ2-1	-	CASSLGLPLNNEQFF	TGTGCCAGCAGCTTAGGACTACCTCTGAACAATGAGCAGTTCTTC
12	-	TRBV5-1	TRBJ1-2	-	CASSKDSYGYTF	TGCGCCAGCAGCAAGGACAGTTATGGCTACACCTTC
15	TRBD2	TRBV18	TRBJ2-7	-	CASSDGGGLPYEQYF	TGTGCCAGCTCAGACGGCGGGGGACTCCCCTACGAGCAGTACTTC
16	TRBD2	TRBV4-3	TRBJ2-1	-	CASSQGAGGGPNEQFF	TGCGCCAGCAGCCAAGGGGCGGGAGGAGGGCCCAATGAGCAGTTCTTC
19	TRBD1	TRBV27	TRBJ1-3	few	CASSLNRDRGDLSGNTIYF	TGTGCCAGCAGTTTAAACCGGGACAGGGGTGATTTATCGGGAAACACCATATATTTT
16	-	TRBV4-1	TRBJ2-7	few	CASSQEWLATSYEQYF	TGCGCCAGCAGCCAAGAGTGGCTAGCGACTTCCTACGAGCAGTACTTC
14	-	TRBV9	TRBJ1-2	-	CASSARGKSYGYTF	TGTGCCAGCAGCGCCCGGGGGAAATCCTATGGCTACACCTTC
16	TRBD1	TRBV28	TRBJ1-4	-	CASSFGDRATNEKLFF	TGTGCCAGCAGTTTTGGGGACAGGGCAACTAATGAAAAACTGTTTTTT
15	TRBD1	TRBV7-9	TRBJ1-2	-	CASSSPGQGIHGYTF	TGTGCCAGCAGCTCGCCGGGACAGGGGATCCATGGCTACACCTTC
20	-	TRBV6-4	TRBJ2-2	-	CASSRGIKGQPFANTGELFF	TGTGCCAGCAGTAGGGGGATCAAGGGGCAACCTTTCGCGAACACCGGGGAGCTGTTTTTT
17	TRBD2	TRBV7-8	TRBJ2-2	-	CASSPPGTSGKTGELFF	TGTGCCAGCAGCCCACCTGGGACTAGCGGAAAAACCGGGGAGCTGTTTTTT
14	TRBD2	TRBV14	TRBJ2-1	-	CASSRGRGGNEQFF	TGTGCCAGCAGCCGCGGGCGCGGGGGCAATGAGCAGTTCTTC
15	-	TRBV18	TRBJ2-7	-	CASSPSLLSCSEQYF	TGTGCCAGCTCACCTTCCCTGCTGAGTTGTTCCGAGCAGTACTTC
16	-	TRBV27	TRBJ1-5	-	CASSPAPAGPNQPQHF	TGTGCCAGCAGCCCTGCCCCGGCAGGGCCCAATCAGCCCCAGCATTTT
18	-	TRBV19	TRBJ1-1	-	CASSMGYGQPTMNTEAFF	TGTGCCAGTAGTATGGGCTATGGACAGCCGACGATGAACACTGAAGCTTTCTTT
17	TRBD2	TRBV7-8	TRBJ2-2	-	CASSLAGLAGNTGELFF	TGTGCCAGCAGCTTAGCGGGACTAGCGGGAAACACCGGGGAGCTGTTTTTT
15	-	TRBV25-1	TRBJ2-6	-	CASGLGPSGANVLTF	TGTGCCAGTGGTCTGGGCCCCTCTGGGGCCAACGTCCTGACTTTC
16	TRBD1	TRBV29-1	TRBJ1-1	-	CSVVQGTGQGWPEAFF	TGCAGCGTTGTGCAAGGTACGGGACAGGGTTGGCCTGAAGCTTTCTTT
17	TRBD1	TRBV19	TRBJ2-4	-	CASMTSGGTLAKNIQYF	TGTGCCAGTATGACGTCAGGGGGCACGTTAGCCAAAAACATTCAGTACTTC
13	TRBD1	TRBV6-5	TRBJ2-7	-	CATTGDDSYEQYF	TGTGCCACCACAGGGGATGATTCCTACGAGCAGTACTTC
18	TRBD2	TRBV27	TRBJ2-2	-	CASSLPPRGLVLTGELFF	TGTGCCAGCAGTTTACCACCCCGGGGACTAGTTTTGACCGGGGAGCTGTTTTTT
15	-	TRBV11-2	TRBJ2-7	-	CASSLESGFTYEQYF	TGTGCCAGCAGCTTAGAAAGCGGGTTCACCTACGAGCAGTACTTC
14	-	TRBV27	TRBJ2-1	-	CASSFGSGNNEQFF	TGTGCCAGCAGTTTTGGCAGCGGCAACAATGAGCAGTTCTTC
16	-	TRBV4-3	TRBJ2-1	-	CASSQDPLYSYNEQFF	TGCGCCAGCAGCCAAGATCCCCTCTACTCCTACAATGAGCAGTTCTTC
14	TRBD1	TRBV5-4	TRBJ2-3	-	CASSLSRGPDTQYF	TGTGCCAGCAGCTTATCCAGGGGGCCAGATACGCAGTATTTT
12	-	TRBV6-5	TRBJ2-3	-	CASRGNTDTQYF	TGTGCCAGCCGCGGAAACACAGATACGCAGTATTTT
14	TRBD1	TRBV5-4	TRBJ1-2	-	CASSFRDSNYGYTF	TGTGCCAGCAGCTTCAGGGACAGCAACTATGGCTACACCTTC
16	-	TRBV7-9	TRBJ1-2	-	CASSLARGVGNYGYTF	TGTGCCAGCAGCTTAGCGCGGGGAGTGGGGAACTATGGCTACACCTTC